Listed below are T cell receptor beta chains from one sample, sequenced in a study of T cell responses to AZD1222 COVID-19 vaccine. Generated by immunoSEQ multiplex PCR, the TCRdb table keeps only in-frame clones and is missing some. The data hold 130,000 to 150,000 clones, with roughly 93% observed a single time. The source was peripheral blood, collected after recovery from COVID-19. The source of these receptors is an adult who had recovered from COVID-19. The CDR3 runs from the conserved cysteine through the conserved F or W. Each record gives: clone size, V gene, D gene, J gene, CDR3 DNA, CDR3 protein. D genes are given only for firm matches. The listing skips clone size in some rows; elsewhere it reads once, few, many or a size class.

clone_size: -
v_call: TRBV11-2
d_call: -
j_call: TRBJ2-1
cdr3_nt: TGTGCCAGCAGCGGGGGGTCGCGGCTAACCTCTAATGAGCAGTTCTTC
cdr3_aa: CASSGGSRLTSNEQFF

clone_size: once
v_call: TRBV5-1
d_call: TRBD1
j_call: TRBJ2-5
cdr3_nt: TGCGCCAGCAGCTTGGGGACAGGGTTGGAGACCCAGTACTTC
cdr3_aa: CASSLGTGLETQYF

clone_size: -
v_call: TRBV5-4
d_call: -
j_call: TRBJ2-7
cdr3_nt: TGTGCCAGCAGCCCGGGGGGGACAGGGACCTACGAGCAGTACTTC
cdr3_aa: CASSPGGTGTYEQYF

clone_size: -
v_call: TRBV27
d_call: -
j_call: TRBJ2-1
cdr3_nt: TGTGCCAGCAGCGAGGGTGAGGGCCACAATGAGCAGTTCTTC
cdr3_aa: CASSEGEGHNEQFF

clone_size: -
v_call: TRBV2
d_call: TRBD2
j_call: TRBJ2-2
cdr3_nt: TGTGCCAGCAGTGAAAGCGGGAGTGCGAACACCGGGGAGCTGTTTTTT
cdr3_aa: CASSESGSANTGELFF

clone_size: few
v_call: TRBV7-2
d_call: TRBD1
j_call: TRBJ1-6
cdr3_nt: TGTGCCAGCAGCTCTTCGGGACAGGGTAACGGGAGGAGAAATTCACCCCTCCACTTT
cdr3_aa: CASSSSGQGNGRRNSPLHF

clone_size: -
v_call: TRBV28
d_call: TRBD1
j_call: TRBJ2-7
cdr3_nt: TGTGCCAGCAGTCCGGGACAGGGCTACGAGCAGTACTTC
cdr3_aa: CASSPGQGYEQYF

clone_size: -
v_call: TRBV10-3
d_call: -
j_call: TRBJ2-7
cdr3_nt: TGTGCCACCGGAGCGAACTACGAGCAGTACTTC
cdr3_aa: CATGANYEQYF

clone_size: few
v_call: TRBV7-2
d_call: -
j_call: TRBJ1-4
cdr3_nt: TGTGCCAGCAGCTTATTAACCAGGGAGGAAAAACTGTTTTTT
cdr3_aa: CASSLLTREEKLFF

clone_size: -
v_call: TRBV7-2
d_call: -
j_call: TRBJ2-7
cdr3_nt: TGTGCCAGCAGCTCGATTAACGTATACGAGCAGTACTTC
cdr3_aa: CASSSINVYEQYF

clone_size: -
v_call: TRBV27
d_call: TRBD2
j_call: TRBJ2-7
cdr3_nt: TGTGCCAGCAGTCCAACGAGGGGCGGGAGTTGGTACGAGCAGTACTTC
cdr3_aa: CASSPTRGGSWYEQYF

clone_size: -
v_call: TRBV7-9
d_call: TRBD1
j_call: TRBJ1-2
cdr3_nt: TGTGCCAGCAGCCGGCTGTCTAAGGGACAGGGTGACTATGGCTACACCTTC
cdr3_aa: CASSRLSKGQGDYGYTF

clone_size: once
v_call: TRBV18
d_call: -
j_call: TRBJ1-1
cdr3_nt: TGTGCCAGCTCACCCGACCAGAACACTGAAGCTTTCTTT
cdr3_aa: CASSPDQNTEAFF

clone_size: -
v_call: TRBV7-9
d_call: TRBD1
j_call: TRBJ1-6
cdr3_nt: TGTGCCAGCGGGACAGGGAATAATTCACCCCTCCACTTT
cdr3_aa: CASGTGNNSPLHF

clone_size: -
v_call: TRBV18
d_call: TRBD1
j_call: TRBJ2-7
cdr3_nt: TGTGCCAGCTCCGGGACAGGGAGCTCCTACGAGCAGTACTTC
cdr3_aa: CASSGTGSSYEQYF

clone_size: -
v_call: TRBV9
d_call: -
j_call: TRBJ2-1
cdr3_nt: TGTGCCAGCAGCGTAGGCACTACAGCCTACAATGAGCAGTTCTTC
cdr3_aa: CASSVGTTAYNEQFF

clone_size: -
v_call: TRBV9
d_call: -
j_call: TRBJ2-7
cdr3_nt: TGTGCCAGCAGCGTGGGGGAGCCCTACGAGCAGTACTTC
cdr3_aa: CASSVGEPYEQYF

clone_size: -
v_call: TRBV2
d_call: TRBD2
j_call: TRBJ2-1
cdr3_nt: TGTGCCAGCCAGCTAGCGGGAGTTGGCAATGAGCAGTTCTTC
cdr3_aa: CASQLAGVGNEQFF

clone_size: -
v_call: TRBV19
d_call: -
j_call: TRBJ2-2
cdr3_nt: TGTGCCAGTAGTTCGGCTGGATATCACACCGGGGAGCTGTTTTTT
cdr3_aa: CASSSAGYHTGELFF

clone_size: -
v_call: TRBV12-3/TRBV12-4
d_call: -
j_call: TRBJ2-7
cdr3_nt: TGTGCCAGCAGTACCTTGGGGGGCGAGCAGTACTTC
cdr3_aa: CASSTLGGEQYF

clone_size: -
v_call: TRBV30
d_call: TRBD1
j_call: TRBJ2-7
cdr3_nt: TGTGCCTGGGGACGGGAGACAGGGGCCTACGAGCAGTACTTC
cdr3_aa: CAWGRETGAYEQYF

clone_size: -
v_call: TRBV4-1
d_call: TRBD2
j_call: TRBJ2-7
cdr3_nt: TGCGCCAGCAGCTCGGCGGGGACTAGCGGCTACGAGCAGTACTTC
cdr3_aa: CASSSAGTSGYEQYF

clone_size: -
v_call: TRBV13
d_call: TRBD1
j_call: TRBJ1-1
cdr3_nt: TGTGCCAGCAGCTCGACTCCAGGGGGAGCTATGAACACTGAAGCTTTCTTT
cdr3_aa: CASSSTPGGAMNTEAFF

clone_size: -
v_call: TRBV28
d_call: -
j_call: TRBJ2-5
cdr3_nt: TGTGCCAGCAGCCAACCACGGGGGTACCAAGAGACCCAGTACTTC
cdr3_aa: CASSQPRGYQETQYF

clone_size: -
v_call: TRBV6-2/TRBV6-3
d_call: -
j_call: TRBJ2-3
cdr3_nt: TGTGCCAGCAGCGGGGCTTACACAGATACGCAGTATTTT
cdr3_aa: CASSGAYTDTQYF

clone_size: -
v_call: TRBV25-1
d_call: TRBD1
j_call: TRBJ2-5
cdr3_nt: TGTGCCAGCAGTAGGTCGACAGGGACGGAGACCCAGTACTTC
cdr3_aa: CASSRSTGTETQYF

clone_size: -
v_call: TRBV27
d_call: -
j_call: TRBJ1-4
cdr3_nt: TGTGCCAGCAGTTTGAGCAGGGTCGATGAAAAACTGTTTTTT
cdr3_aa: CASSLSRVDEKLFF

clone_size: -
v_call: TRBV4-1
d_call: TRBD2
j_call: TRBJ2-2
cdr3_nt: TGCGCCAGCAGCCGGGGAACAAGGGAGGGAACCGGGGAGCTGTTTTTT
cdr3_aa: CASSRGTREGTGELFF